This T cell receptor (beta chain) derives from a study of T-cell reconstitution after alpha-beta-depleted transplantation in children. The junction had 14 bases not matched to a gene; V was cut back by 4 bases and J by 2 bases. CDR3 length: 19 residues. In germline, CDR1 is WSHSY, CDR2 SAAADI. A TCRbeta library incorporating unique molecular identifiers was prepared. Via MiXCR, TCRdb re-called the PCR reads, giving one row per CDR3 protein. This table holds about 490,000 distinct CDR3 sequences, about 10% found once. The TCR was taken from a child aged 2 to 15 with inherited bone marrow failure, due to receive a stem cell transplant. Material: PBMCs, obtained before TCRalphabeta/CD19-depleted stem cell transplant. This rearrangement joins TRBV10-2 to TRBJ2-1; 10 bases agree with TRBD2. The CDR3 coding sequence is TGCGCCAGCAGTGGGAGGGGCGCGTCTAGCGGGGGTACCTACAATGAGCAGTTCTTC. It is translated as CASSGRGASSGGTYNEQFF.